This T cell receptor (beta chain) was captured by sequencing in a study of T cell responses to AZD1222 COVID-19 vaccine. Method: immunoSEQ multiplex PCR; TCRdb's copy keeps in-frame clones and lacks some. Found here are about 120,000 clones, 80% to 90% of them singletons; the top ten hold about 7.1%. In regard to this clone: Its antigen remains unknown.

Overall study results and limits: Spike-specific TCRs gained breadth and depth after people received two AZD1222 doses. Of spike-specific TCRs, nearly half reportedly target regions left unmutated in variants. Seropositive at baseline were only a handful of AZD1222 recipients. White British donors predominated, females outnumbered males, and clonal diversity was possibly underestimated.

The germline V gene encodes CDR1 MNHEY and CDR2 SMNVEV (reference sequence). CDR3 length equals 13 residues. The trim removed 6 bases at V and 4 bases at J, leaving 5 bases unmatched. V is TRBV27 and J is TRBJ1-1, with 7 positions matching TRBD1. The clonotype comes from an adult who received the AZD1222 COVID-19 vaccine. Sequences were derived from peripheral blood, sampled 28 days after the second AZD1222 dose. The CDR3 DNA follows: TGTGCCAGCAGACCGACAGGGCGCACTGAAGCTTTCTTT. Translated: CASRPTGRTEAFF.